This is a list of T cell receptor beta chains from one sample in a study of shared clonotypes between healthy human individuals. Clones were read by immunoSEQ multiplex PCR, and TCRdb kept only the in-frame ones, dropping some. The repertoire has millions of clones, around 90% of them found once; the top ten carry under 0.15%. The sample consisted of naive CD4+ T cells sorted from blood. Receptor source: a man aged 18 to 29 in good health. The CDR3 runs from the conserved cysteine through the conserved F or W. Clone size is shown for a subset of rows, as once, few, many or a class of expanded clone.

j_call clone_size v_call cdr3_aa
TRBJ2-2 - TRBV9 CASSVSSGTTGELFF
TRBJ1-3 - TRBV11-2 CASSSPRTKGNTIYF
TRBJ2-7 - TRBV7-2 CASSLGRAEEQYF
TRBJ2-7 - TRBV6-1 CASSEGVTGQGGYEQYF
TRBJ1-6 - TRBV6-4 CASKMEGGSYNSPLHF
TRBJ1-1 - TRBV18 CASSGRVSEAFF
TRBJ1-3 - TRBV19 CASSIDDFFSGNTIYF
TRBJ2-7 - TRBV5-4 CASSSASGGAREQYF
TRBJ2-1 - TRBV10-3 CAISEPGTSGSNQQFF
TRBJ2-3 once TRBV5-1 CASSFGGVTDTQYF
TRBJ2-1 - TRBV4-1 CASSHIKSPAYNEQFF
TRBJ1-1 - TRBV7-9 CASSLIGGRMNTEAFF
- - TRBV28 CASLAAGGSFEQYF
TRBJ1-3 - TRBV11-2 CASSTGGISGNTIYF
TRBJ1-1 - TRBV5-1 CASSLAAANTEAFF
TRBJ1-4 few TRBV30 CAWSVQDGEKLFF
TRBJ1-5 - TRBV9 CAGPLAQGVIYSNQPQHF
TRBJ2-7 - TRBV5-6 CASSADYEQYF
TRBJ1-1 once TRBV9 CASSAGAPHMNTEAFF
TRBJ1-1 - TRBV5-4 CASSLDRAPPGAFF
TRBJ2-7 - TRBV7-9 CASSPGTYEQYF
TRBJ2-3 - TRBV5-1 CASSRRGSTDTQYF
TRBJ1-1 - TRBV7-2 CASSPRGTEAFF
TRBJ2-7 - TRBV11-2 CASSLFSGRVTYEQYF
TRBJ2-1 - TRBV10-3 CAISESSPVNEQFF
TRBJ2-5 - TRBV12-5 CASGLYQGARETQYF
TRBJ1-6 - TRBV5-1 CASSLEGFYNSPLHF